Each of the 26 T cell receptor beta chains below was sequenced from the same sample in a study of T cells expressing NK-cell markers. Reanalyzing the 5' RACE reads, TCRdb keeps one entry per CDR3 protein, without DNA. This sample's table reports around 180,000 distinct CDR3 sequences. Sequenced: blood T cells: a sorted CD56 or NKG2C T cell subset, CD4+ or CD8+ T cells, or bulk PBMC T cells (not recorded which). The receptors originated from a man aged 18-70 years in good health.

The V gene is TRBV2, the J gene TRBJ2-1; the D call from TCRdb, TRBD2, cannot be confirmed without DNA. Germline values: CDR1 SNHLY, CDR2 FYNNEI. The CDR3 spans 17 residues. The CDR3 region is CASSDSPPSLSYNEQFF.

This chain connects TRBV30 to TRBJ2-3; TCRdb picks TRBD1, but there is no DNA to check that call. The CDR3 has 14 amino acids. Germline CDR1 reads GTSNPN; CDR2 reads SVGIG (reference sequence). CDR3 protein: CAWSVGGWKDTQYF.

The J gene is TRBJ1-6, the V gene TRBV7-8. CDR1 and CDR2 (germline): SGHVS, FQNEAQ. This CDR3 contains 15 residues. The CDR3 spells CASSYDGEYNSPLHF.

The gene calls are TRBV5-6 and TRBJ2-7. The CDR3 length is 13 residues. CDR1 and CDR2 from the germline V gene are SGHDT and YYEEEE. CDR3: CASREDASYEQYF.

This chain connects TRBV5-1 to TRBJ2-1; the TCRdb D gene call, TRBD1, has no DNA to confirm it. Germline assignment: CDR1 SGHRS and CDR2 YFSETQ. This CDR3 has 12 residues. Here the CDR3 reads CASSLGRTGLFF. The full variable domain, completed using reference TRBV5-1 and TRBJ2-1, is KAGVTQTPRYLIKTRGQQVTLSCSPISGHRSVSWYQQTPGQGLQFLFEYFSETQRNKGNFPGRFSGRQFSNSRSEMNVSTLELGDSALYLCASSLGRTGLFFGPGTRLTVL.

This CDR3 is CASSGSEHRVPMNTEAFF. The rearrangement links TRBV5-4 to TRBJ1-1; TCRdb names TRBD1, which stays unverified in the absence of DNA. The V gene's germline CDR1 is SGHNT and CDR2 YYREEE (reference sequence). The CDR3 extends over 18 amino acids.

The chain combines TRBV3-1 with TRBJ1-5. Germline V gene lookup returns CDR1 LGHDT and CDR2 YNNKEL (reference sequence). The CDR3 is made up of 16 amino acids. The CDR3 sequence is CASSQEEGLDNQPQHF.

CDR3: CASSSRGDSYNEQFF. The J gene is TRBJ2-1, the V gene TRBV13; TCRdb's D gene call, TRBD2, goes unchecked for lack of DNA. The CDR3 has 15 residues. Germline V gene lookup returns CDR1 PRHDT and CDR2 FYEKMQ (reference sequence).

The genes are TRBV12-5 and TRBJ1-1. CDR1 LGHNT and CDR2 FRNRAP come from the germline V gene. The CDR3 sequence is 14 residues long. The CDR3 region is CASGSSPGLPEAFF.

The CDR3 spells CASRHKGSRQGAGETQYF. The chain couples TRBV6-1 to TRBJ2-5; as DNA is missing, the TRBD1 call by TCRdb cannot be tested. Germline V lookup: CDR1 MNHNS, CDR2 SASEGT. There are 18 residues in the CDR3.

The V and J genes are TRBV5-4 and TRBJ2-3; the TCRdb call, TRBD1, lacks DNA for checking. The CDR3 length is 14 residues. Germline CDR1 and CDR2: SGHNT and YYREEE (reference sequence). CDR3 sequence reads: CASSLAGGEDTQYF. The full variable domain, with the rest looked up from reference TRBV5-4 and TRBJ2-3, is ETGVTQSPTHLIKTRGQQVTLRCSSQSGHNTVSWYQQALGQGPQFIFQYYREEENGRGNFPPRFSGLQFPNYSSELNVNALELDDSALYLCASSLAGGEDTQYFGPGTRLTVL.

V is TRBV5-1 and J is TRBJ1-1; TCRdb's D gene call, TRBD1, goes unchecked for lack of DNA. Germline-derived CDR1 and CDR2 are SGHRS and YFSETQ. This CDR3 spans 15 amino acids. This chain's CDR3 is CASSLYRGSCTEAFF.

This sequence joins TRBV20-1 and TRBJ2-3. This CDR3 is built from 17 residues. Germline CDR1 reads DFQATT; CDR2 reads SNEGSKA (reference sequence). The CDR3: CSARDQVEGSSTDTQYF.

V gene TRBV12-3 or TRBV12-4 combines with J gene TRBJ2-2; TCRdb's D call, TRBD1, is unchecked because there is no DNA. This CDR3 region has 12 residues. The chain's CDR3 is CASSKGQGQLFF.

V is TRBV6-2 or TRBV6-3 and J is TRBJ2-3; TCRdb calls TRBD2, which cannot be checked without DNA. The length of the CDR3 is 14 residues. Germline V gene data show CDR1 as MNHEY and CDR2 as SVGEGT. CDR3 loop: CASSTSGDTDTQYF.

This CDR3 reads CASSLTGWGLNTEAFF. J is TRBJ1-1 and V is TRBV11-2. CDR1 is SGHAT and CDR2 is FQNNGV in the germline V gene. CDR3 length: 16 amino acids.

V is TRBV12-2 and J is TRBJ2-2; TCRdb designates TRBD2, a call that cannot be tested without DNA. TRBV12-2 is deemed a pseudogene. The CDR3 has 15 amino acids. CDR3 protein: CASRGRGGPFGELFF.

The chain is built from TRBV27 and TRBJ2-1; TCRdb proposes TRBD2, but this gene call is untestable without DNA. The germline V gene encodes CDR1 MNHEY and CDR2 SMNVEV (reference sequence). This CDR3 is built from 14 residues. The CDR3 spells CASSPTHGAGEQFF.

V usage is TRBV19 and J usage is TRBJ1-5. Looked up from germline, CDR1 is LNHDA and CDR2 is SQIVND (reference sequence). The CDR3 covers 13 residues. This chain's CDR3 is CASTNGPAGPQHF.

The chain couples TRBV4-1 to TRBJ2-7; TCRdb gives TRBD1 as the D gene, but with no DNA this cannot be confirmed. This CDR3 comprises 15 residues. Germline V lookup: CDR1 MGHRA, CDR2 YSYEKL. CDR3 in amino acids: CASSQSPGRGYEQYF.

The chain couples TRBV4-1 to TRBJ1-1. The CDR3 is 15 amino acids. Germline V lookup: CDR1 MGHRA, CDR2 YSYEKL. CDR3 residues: CASSQDGTAYTEAFF.

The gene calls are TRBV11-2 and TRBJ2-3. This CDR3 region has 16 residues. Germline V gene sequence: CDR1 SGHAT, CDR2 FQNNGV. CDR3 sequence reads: CASSSRLASSTDTQYF. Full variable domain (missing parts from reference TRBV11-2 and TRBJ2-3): EAGVAQSPRYKIIEKRQSVAFWCNPISGHATLYWYQQILGQGPKLLIQFQNNGVVDDSQLPKDRFSAERLKGVDSTLKIQPAKLEDSAVYLCASSSRLASSTDTQYFGPGTRLTVL.

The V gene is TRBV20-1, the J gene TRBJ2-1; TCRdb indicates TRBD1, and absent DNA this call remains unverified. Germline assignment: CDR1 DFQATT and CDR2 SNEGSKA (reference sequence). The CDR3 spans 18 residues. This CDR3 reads CSARGPQTSYGPYNEQFF.

CDR3 region: CAWSSHGIDSNYGYTF. The chain carries TRBV30 and TRBJ1-2. This CDR3 has 16 residues. From germline, CDR1 is GTSNPN and CDR2 SVGIG (reference sequence).

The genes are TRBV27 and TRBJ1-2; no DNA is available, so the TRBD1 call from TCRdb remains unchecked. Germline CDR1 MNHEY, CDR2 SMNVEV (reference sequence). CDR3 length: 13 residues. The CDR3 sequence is CASSHRTGDGYTF.

CDR3: CASEALTSTGELFF. The chain couples TRBV5-1 to TRBJ2-2; the TCRdb D gene call, TRBD2, has no DNA to confirm it. Germline V gene sequence: CDR1 SGHRS, CDR2 YFSETQ. This CDR3 contains 14 residues.